The 23 T cell receptor beta chains below all came from one sample that was sequenced in a study of graft-versus-host responses after intestinal transplantation. TCRdb's copy holds only in-frame clones and misses some; the assay was immunoSEQ multiplex PCR. Of about 120,000 clones listed, 90% are singletons. No antigen has been identified for these receptors. Specimen: unstimulated CD4+ T cells sorted from spleen or lymph node cells, collected before intestinal transplant. Receptor source: a human donor who received an intestinal transplant.

The chain joins TRBV28 to TRBJ2-3, with 7 bases matching TRBD1. V lost 6 bases and J lost 1; bases outside the gene matches: 7. The CDR3 totals 15 residues. The germline V gene encodes CDR1 MDHEN and CDR2 SYDVKM. The DNA for the CDR3 is TGTGCCAGCAGCCAGACAGGGTACGGCACAGATACGCAGTATTTT. It yields the protein CASSQTGYGTDTQYF.

The chain is built from TRBV5-4 and TRBJ1-1; 8 bases line up with TRBD1. Germline V CDR1 and CDR2: SGHNT, YYREEE (reference sequence). Germline trimming cut 3 bases from V and 6 bases from J; bases unmatched to any gene: 4. This CDR3 is built from 13 residues. This CDR3 is CASSSQQGAEAFF. The CDR3 region has the DNA TGTGCCAGCAGCTCCCAACAGGGGGCTGAAGCTTTCTTT. The full variable domain, with the rest looked up from reference TRBV5-4 and TRBJ1-1, is ETGVTQSPTHLIKTRGQQVTLRCSSQSGHNTVSWYQQALGQGPQFIFQYYREEENGRGNFPPRFSGLQFPNYSSELNVNALELDDSALYLCASSSQQGAEAFFGQGTRLTVV.

The V and J genes are TRBV6-6 and TRBJ2-5, with 9 bases matching TRBD1. Per the germline V gene, CDR1 is MNHNY and CDR2 is SVGAGI (reference sequence). The CDR3 length is 14 residues. V lost 6 bases and J lost 4; bases outside the gene matches: 6. The CDR3 is CASRPGTGRETQYF. The DNA of the CDR3 is TGTGCCAGCAGACCGGGGACAGGGCGAGAGACCCAGTACTTC.

The V and J genes are TRBV4-2 and TRBJ2-1; D ambiguous. The CDR3 extends over 15 amino acids. V lost 0 bases to trimming and J lost 3 bases, with 9 bases between them. Germline loops: CDR1 LGHNA, CDR2 YNFKEQ. CDR3 sequence reads: CASSQDERGYNEQFF. The CDR3 bases are TGTGCCAGCAGCCAAGACGAACGAGGCTACAATGAGCAGTTCTTC.

The chain combines TRBV7-2 with TRBJ2-5, with TRBD1 matching over 7 bases. CDR1 and CDR2 from the germline V gene are SGHTA and FQGNSA. With 1 base clipped from V and 6 bases from J, the junction kept 5 bases outside the gene matches. The CDR3 is made up of 14 amino acids. This chain's CDR3 is CASSLGAGGKTQYF. The DNA of the CDR3 is TGTGCCAGCAGCTTAGGGGCAGGGGGAAAGACCCAGTACTTC.

This clone has more than one count but fewer than ten. The rearrangement uses TRBV6-5 and TRBJ2-7, with D possibly TRBD1 on 6 matching bases. This CDR3 is 14 amino acids long. The germline V gene has CDR1 MNHEY and CDR2 SVGAGI. V was cut by 6 bases and J by 2 bases, with 14 bases left in between. The CDR3 loop reads CASRGTGQTYEQYF. The CDR3 nucleotides are TGTGCCAGCAGGGGGACGGGACAAACCTACGAGCAGTACTTC.

The chain's CDR3 is CASSYARTNTEAFF. The DNA of the CDR3 is TGTGCCAGCAGTTACGCCAGAACGAACACTGAAGCTTTCTTT. The V call is TRBV6-5, the J call TRBJ1-1; D remains ambiguous. The V end lost 2 bases, the J end lost 1 base, and 8 bases lay between the germline ends. The germline V gene encodes CDR1 MNHEY and CDR2 SVGAGI. This CDR3 is built from 14 residues.

V is TRBV18 and J is TRBJ2-5; 7 nucleotides align to TRBD1. This CDR3 contains 14 residues. V dropped 4 bases and J dropped 2; count of bases not matched to a gene: 4. Germline CDR1 KGHSH, CDR2 LQKENI. This CDR3 is CASSQGTVQETQYF. CDR3 sequence (DNA): TGTGCCAGCTCACAAGGGACAGTTCAAGAGACCCAGTACTTC. The whole variable domain, remainder taken from reference TRBV18 and TRBJ2-5, is NAGVMQNPRHLVRRRGQEARLRCSPMKGHSHVYWYRQLPEEGLKFMVYLQKENIIDESGMPKERFSAEFPKEGPSILRIQQVVRGDSAAYFCASSQGTVQETQYFGPGTRLLVL.

The rearrangement joins TRBV9 to TRBJ2-2; 12 nucleotides line up with TRBD2. The V gene's germline CDR1 is SGDLS and CDR2 YYNGEE. Losses at the gene ends were 0 bases for V and 4 bases for J; bases not matched to a gene: 7. The CDR3 runs 18 residues. The CDR3 sequence is CASSVALAGGQVTGELFF. CDR3 coding DNA: TGTGCCAGCAGCGTAGCGCTAGCGGGGGGGCAGGTCACCGGGGAGCTGTTTTTT.

This chain connects TRBV20-1 to TRBJ2-2, with unresolved D. The germline V gene encodes CDR1 DFQATT and CDR2 SNEGSKA (reference sequence). There are 11 residues in the CDR3. Trimming stripped 6 bases from V and 10 bases from J, with 12 bases between. CDR3 in amino acids: CSALGVKELFF. As DNA, the CDR3 is TGCAGTGCCCTAGGTGTTAAGGAGCTGTTTTTT.

The gene calls are TRBV2 and TRBJ2-3; tentative D call: TRBD1 (6 bases). Trimming removed 6 bases at V and 1 base at J, with 8 bases between. The CDR3 consists of 13 residues. CDR1 and CDR2 (germline): SNHLY, FYNNEI. The CDR3 spells CASRKGGTDTQYF. DNA of the CDR3: TGTGCCAGCAGGAAGGGGGGCACAGATACGCAGTATTTT.

The chain links TRBV19 to TRBJ2-6, with D maybe TRBD2 (7 bases). Germline V gene data show CDR1 as LNHDA and CDR2 as SQIVND (reference sequence). This CDR3 is built from 15 residues. With 10 bases removed from V and 2 bases from J, the gap between germline ends came to 15 bases. The CDR3 loop is CATYKGGAGANVLTF. The CDR3 DNA sequence: TGTGCCACCTATAAAGGGGGGGCTGGGGCCAACGTCCTGACTTTC.

This clone was detected only once. This chain joins TRBV6-6 and TRBJ2-7; 7 bases map to TRBD1. Trimming cost V 11 bases and J 3 bases; bases outside gene matches: 13. Germline V gene sequence: CDR1 MNHNY, CDR2 SVGAGI (reference sequence). The CDR3 is 14 amino acids. CDR3: CAGNRGLRGYEQYF. As DNA, the CDR3 is TGTGCCGGAAACAGGGGCCTACGGGGCTACGAGCAGTACTTC.

The rearrangement links TRBV5-4 to TRBJ1-2, with a possible D match to TRBD1 (6 bases). In germline, CDR1 is SGHNT, CDR2 YYREEE (reference sequence). The CDR3 is 15 residues long. Deletions cut 4 bases from V and 4 bases from J, with 17 bases between. The chain's CDR3 is CASSRGGGASYGYTF. The CDR3 DNA reads TGTGCCAGCAGCCGAGGTGGGGGGGCCTCCTATGGCTACACCTTC.

The chain recombines TRBV6-4 with TRBJ2-7; 8 bases match TRBD2. Trimming took 9 bases from V and 2 from J; bases not matched to a gene: 9. This CDR3 is built from 14 residues. Germline loops: CDR1 MRHNA, CDR2 SNTAGT. The CDR3 sequence is CARSSSGGPYEQYF. CDR3 nucleotide sequence: TGTGCCAGATCCTCCAGCGGGGGACCCTACGAGCAGTACTTC.

The V and J genes are TRBV7-2 and TRBJ2-3, with a tentative D call TRBD2 (5 bases). This CDR3 region has 15 residues. The germline V and J ends were trimmed by 5 bases and 5 bases, with 17 bases remaining between them. The germline V gene encodes CDR1 SGHTA and CDR2 FQGNSA. The CDR3 nucleotides read TGTGCCAGCAGCCGACACGGGTCACGGGGAGATACGCAGTATTTT. Protein sequence: CASSRHGSRGDTQYF.

This chain connects TRBV6-6 to TRBJ2-1; 8 positions agree with TRBD1. The CDR3 is 15 amino acids. V dropped 5 bases and J dropped 0; count of bases not matched to a gene: 3. CDR1 is MNHNY, CDR2 SVGAGI, per germline (reference sequence). CDR3 in amino acids: CASSLQGASYNEQFF. CDR3 DNA sequence: TGTGCCAGCAGTCTTCAGGGGGCCTCCTACAATGAGCAGTTCTTC.

The chain is built from TRBV7-2 and TRBJ2-7; 9 bases fit TRBD2. Germline trimming cut 3 bases from V and 9 bases from J; bases unmatched to any gene: 15. From germline, CDR1 is SGHTA and CDR2 FQGNSA. The CDR3 contains 16 residues. The CDR3: CASSFSGPPGLAGQYF. The CDR3 nucleotides are TGTGCCAGCAGCTTCTCCGGACCACCGGGACTAGCAGGGCAGTACTTC.

This chain links TRBV18 with TRBJ1-2; 7 bases align to TRBD1. The CDR3 runs to 12 residues. The trim removed 6 bases at V and 2 bases at J, leaving 0 bases unmatched. From germline, CDR1 is KGHSH and CDR2 LQKENI. The CDR3 bases are TGTGCCAGCTCGACAGGGAACTATGGCTACACCTTC. Amino acid sequence: CASSTGNYGYTF.

Worth noting for this clone: This specimen includes other DNA sequences encoding the same CDR3. V usage is TRBV19 and J usage is TRBJ1-6, with unresolved D. This CDR3 has 14 amino acids. Germline CDR1 LNHDA, CDR2 SQIVND (reference sequence). Between the trimmed V and J ends, which lost 6 bases and 0 bases, there was a span of 6 bases. The CDR3 reads CASRVSSYNSPLHF. The CDR3 DNA is TGTGCCAGTAGGGTGAGCTCCTATAATTCACCCCTCCACTTT. The whole variable domain, filled in from reference TRBV19 and TRBJ1-6, reads DGGITQSPKYLFRKEGQNVTLSCEQNLNHDAMYWYRQDPGQGLRLIYYSQIVNDFQKGDIAEGYSVSREKKESFPLTVTSAQKNPTAFYLCASRVSSYNSPLHFGNGTRLTVT.

V usage is TRBV10-3 and J usage is TRBJ1-5; 8 positions agree with TRBD1. Trimming removed 8 bases from V and 4 bases from J; junction bases left unmatched: 7. Germline V gene sequence: CDR1 ENHRY, CDR2 SYGVKD. The CDR3 spans 14 residues. DNA of the CDR3: TGTGCCATCTCCGGACAGGGCCTTAATCAGCCCCAGCATTTT. This sequence encodes CAISGQGLNQPQHF.

This clone was seen a single time. The V call is TRBV4-1, the J call TRBJ2-5; 14 bases agree with TRBD2. V shed 2 bases and J 1 base; nucleotides not matched to a gene: 12. This CDR3 contains 20 residues. Germline loops: CDR1 MGHRA, CDR2 YSYEKL. This chain's CDR3 is CASSQTPQTSGRGGQETQYF. The CDR3 coding sequence is TGCGCCAGCAGCCAAACCCCCCAGACTAGCGGGAGGGGAGGCCAAGAGACCCAGTACTTC.

This clone was seen only a few times. The V call is TRBV6-5, the J call TRBJ2-2; 10 bases map to TRBD2. The V gene's germline CDR1 is MNHEY and CDR2 SVGAGI. J was trimmed by 3 bases and V by 7 bases; bases with no gene match: 5. The CDR3 covers 15 residues. CDR3 in DNA: TGTGCCAGCAAGCGCCTAGCGGGAGACACCGGGGAGCTGTTTTTT. Translating it yields CASKRLAGDTGELFF.